This entry is about one T cell receptor beta chain. What it binds is not known. The data belong to a study of shared clonotypes between healthy human individuals. General observations from the study: The sharing of roughly 5% of naive CD4 clonotypes was seen across a handful of donors.

Trimming shortened V by 1 base and J by 1 base, and 5 bases separated the two germline ends. CDR1 is SGHRS and CDR2 is YFSETQ in the germline V gene. This CDR3 spans 14 amino acids. Across several immunoSEQ plates, the genomic DNA of each subset was split evenly. Clones were sequenced by immunoSEQ multiplex PCR, and TCRdb holds only the in-frame ones, with some missing. The profile covers about 680,000 clones, with about three quarters appearing a single time and about 1.8% taken by the ten largest. The rearrangement uses TRBV5-1 and TRBJ2-2; D is uncertain. Source material: memory CD4+ T cells sorted from blood. Subset reported: CD45RA-negative fraction. The TCR originated in a woman between 25 and 40 years old in good health. The CDR3 is CASSLYMNTGELFF. The CDR3 DNA reads as TGCGCCAGCAGCTTGTATATGAACACCGGGGAGCTGTTTTTT. Combining the CDR3 with reference TRBV5-1 and TRBJ2-2 gives the whole variable domain KAGVTQTPRYLIKTRGQQVTLSCSPISGHRSVSWYQQTPGQGLQFLFEYFSETQRNKGNFPGRFSGRQFSNSRSEMNVSTLELGDSALYLCASSLYMNTGELFFGEGSRLTVL.